The rows below give T cell receptor beta chains drawn from one sample of a study of blood T cells in healthy people across ages. TCRdb re-derived calls from the 5' RACE reads in MiXCR, one entry per CDR3 protein. This table has roughly 700,000 distinct CDR3 sequences, 49% appearing once. Sequences were obtained from blood. The receptors stem from an older woman in good health. CDR3s include the opening cysteine and the closing phenylalanine or tryptophan.

TRBV29-1	TRBJ2-1	CSGRLEEQFF
TRBV2	.	CASRGVGELFF
TRBV28	TRBJ2-7	CAITSGLAGVYYEQYF
TRBV29-1	TRBJ2-3	CSVPTGGADTQYF
TRBV3-1	TRBJ2-7	CASSQASGGAYEQYF
TRBV9	TRBJ2-1	CASSVKPLTYNEQFF
TRBV20-1	TRBJ2-3	CSASGPGFTDTQYF
TRBV5-1	TRBJ2-7	CASSLAPLNGEQYF
TRBV20-1	TRBJ1-2	CSASGGNYGYTF
TRBV20-1	TRBJ2-3	CSARRGAGSPLGSDTQYF
TRBV5-6	TRBJ2-6	CASSSPRTGSLSGANVLTF
TRBV15	TRBJ2-7	CATSNRDRQYF
TRBV28	TRBJ2-1	CASNEGAVQFF
TRBV20-1	.	CSARGQGAHNEQFF
TRBV10-3	TRBJ1-5	CAISESGQPQHF
TRBV5-1	TRBJ2-3	CASRRAGAPTDTQYF
TRBV20-1	TRBJ2-3	CSAGGEGAGVLDTQYF